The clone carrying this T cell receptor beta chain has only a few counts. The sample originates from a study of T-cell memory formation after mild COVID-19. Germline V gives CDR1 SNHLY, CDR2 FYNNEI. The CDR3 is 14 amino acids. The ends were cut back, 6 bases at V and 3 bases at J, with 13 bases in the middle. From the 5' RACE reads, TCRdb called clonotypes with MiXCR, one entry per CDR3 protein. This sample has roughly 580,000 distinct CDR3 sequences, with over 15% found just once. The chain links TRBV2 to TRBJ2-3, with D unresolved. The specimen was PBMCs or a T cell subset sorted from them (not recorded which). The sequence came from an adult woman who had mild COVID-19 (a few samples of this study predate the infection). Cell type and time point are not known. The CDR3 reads CASRSELRTDTQYF. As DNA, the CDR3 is TGTGCCAGCAGGTCGGAGCTGAGGACAGATACGCAGTATTTT.